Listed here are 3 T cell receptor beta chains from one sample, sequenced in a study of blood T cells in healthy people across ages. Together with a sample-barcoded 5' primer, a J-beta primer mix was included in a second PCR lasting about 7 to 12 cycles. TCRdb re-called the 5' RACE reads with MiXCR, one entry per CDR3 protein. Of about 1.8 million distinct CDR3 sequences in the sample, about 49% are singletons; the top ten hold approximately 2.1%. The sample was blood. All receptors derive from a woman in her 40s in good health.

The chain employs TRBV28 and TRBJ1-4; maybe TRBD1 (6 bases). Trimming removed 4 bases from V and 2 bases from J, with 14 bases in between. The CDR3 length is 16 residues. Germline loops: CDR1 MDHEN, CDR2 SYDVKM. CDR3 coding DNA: TGTGCCAGCAGTTCCATCACAGGGTCGACTAATGAAAAACTGTTTTTT. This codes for CASSSITGSTNEKLFF.

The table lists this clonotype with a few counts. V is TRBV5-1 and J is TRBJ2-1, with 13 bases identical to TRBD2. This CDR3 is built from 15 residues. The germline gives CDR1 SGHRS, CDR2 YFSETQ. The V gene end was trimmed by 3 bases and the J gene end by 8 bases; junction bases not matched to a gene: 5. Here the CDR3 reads CASSWTSGGFDEQFF. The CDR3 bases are TGCGCCAGCAGCTGGACTAGCGGGGGTTTCGATGAGCAGTTCTTC.

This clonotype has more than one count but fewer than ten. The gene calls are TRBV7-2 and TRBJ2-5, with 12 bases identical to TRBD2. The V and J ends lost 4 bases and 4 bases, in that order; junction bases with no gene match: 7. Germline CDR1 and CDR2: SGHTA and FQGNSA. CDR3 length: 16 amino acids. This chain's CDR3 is CASSSLAGGHVETQYF. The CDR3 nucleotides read TGTGCCAGCAGCTCACTAGCGGGGGGCCACGTAGAGACCCAGTACTTC.